Listed below are T cell receptor beta chains from one sample, sequenced in a study of blood T cell repertoires in COVID-19. This table comes from immunoSEQ multiplex PCR, and its TCRdb copy is limited to in-frame clones, with some not included. The sample has around 110,000 clones, roughly 90% seen once. Sample: peripheral blood. The receptors were sampled from a man aged 40-49 years with acute or convalescent COVID-19. Both conserved end residues are part of each CDR3. Each record gives: clone size, D gene, CDR3 length, J gene, V gene, CDR3 DNA, CDR3 protein. The D gene is left open where the match is weak. Size tells how often a clone was seen (once, few, many) or the class of an expanded clone, and some rows leave it out.

. | TRBD2 | 15 | TRBJ2-1 | TRBV27 | TGTGCCAGCAAACTAGCGGGGGTTTCCTACAATGAGCAGTTCTTC | CASKLAGVSYNEQFF
few | . | 12 | TRBJ1-2 | TRBV29-1 | TGCAGCGTTGAAGATACCAGCTATGGCTACACCTTC | CSVEDTSYGYTF
. | TRBD1 | 14 | TRBJ2-5 | TRBV18 | TGTGCCAGCTCGCGGAACCAGGGGGAAGAGACCCAGTACTTC | CASSRNQGEETQYF
. | TRBD2 | 14 | TRBJ2-7 | TRBV9 | TGTGCCAGCAGCGTAGCGGGGGGGGGATACGAGCAGTACTTC | CASSVAGGGYEQYF
. | TRBD2 | 15 | TRBJ2-3 | TRBV2 | TGTGCCAGCAGGAGCGGGAGGGCAGGCACAGATACGCAGTATTTT | CASRSGRAGTDTQYF
. | . | 13 | TRBJ1-6 | TRBV6-2/TRBV6-3 | TGTGCCAGCAGTTACGGCCCAAATTCACCCCTCCACTTT | CASSYGPNSPLHF
. | TRBD1 | 16 | TRBJ2-5 | TRBV5-8 | TGTGCCAGCAGCCAACGACAGGGGGTATTTGGGGAGACCCAGTACTTC | CASSQRQGVFGETQYF
. | . | 15 | TRBJ1-3 | TRBV14 | TGTGCCAGCAGCCAAGATGTACAGGGCGGAAACACCATATATTTT | CASSQDVQGGNTIYF
. | TRBD1 | 13 | TRBJ2-7 | TRBV5-6 | TGTGCCAGCAGCCCAGGACAGGACTACGAGCAGTACTTC | CASSPGQDYEQYF
. | TRBD1 | 13 | TRBJ2-3 | TRBV9 | TGTGCCAGCAGCGTCGACAGGGTTGATACGCAGTATTTT | CASSVDRVDTQYF
. | TRBD2 | 16 | TRBJ2-1 | TRBV11-2 | TGTGCCAGCAGCTTAGTTCTGGGACTAGCGCCCGCTGAGCAGTTCTTC | CASSLVLGLAPAEQFF
. | . | 11 | TRBJ1-6 | TRBV20-1 | TGCAGTGCTAGAGTCGCAGGGGCCCTCCACTTT | CSARVAGALHF
few | TRBD1 | 17 | TRBJ1-2 | TRBV9 | TGTGCCAGCAGCGTATATTCCGGGACAGACTATAACTATGGCTACACCTTC | CASSVYSGTDYNYGYTF
. | . | 14 | TRBJ2-7 | TRBV7-2 | TGTGCCAGCAGCTTGGGGATCAGGGGCCACGAGCAGTACTTC | CASSLGIRGHEQYF
few | . | 13 | TRBJ1-2 | TRBV7-9 | TGTGCCAGCAGCTTAGACACCTCCTATGGCTACACCTTC | CASSLDTSYGYTF
. | TRBD1 | 14 | TRBJ2-7 | TRBV19 | TGTGCCAGTAGTACACAGGGGTGGGCCTACGAGCAGTACTTC | CASSTQGWAYEQYF
. | TRBD1 | 15 | TRBJ1-4 | TRBV7-7 | TGTGCTAGCAGCAGAACAGGGGGCTTGGATGAAAAACTGTTTTTT | CASSRTGGLDEKLFF
. | . | 13 | TRBJ2-7 | TRBV5-1 | TGCGCCAGCAGCTTGAACAGCCCCTACGAGCAGTACTTC | CASSLNSPYEQYF
once | TRBD1 | 16 | TRBJ2-7 | TRBV4-1 | TGCGCCAGCAGCCAGAATACCGGTGAGGGGGCCCACGAGCAGTACTTC | CASSQNTGEGAHEQYF
. | . | 17 | TRBJ1-5 | TRBV30 | TGTGCCTGGAGCCTTGCTGGACTTCAGTATAGCAATCAGCCCCAGCATTTT | CAWSLAGLQYSNQPQHF
. | . | 17 | TRBJ1-1 | TRBV11-2 | TGTGCCAGCAGCCTAAGTAGGCAGGGAGGTAGAGGCACTGAAGCTTTCTTT | CASSLSRQGGRGTEAFF
. | . | 13 | TRBJ2-1 | TRBV4-2 | TGTGCCAGCAGCCAAGACGGGAGACAGGAGCAGTTCTTC | CASSQDGRQEQFF
. | TRBD1 | 15 | TRBJ1-5 | TRBV18 | TGTGCCAGCTCACCGACAGGGGCGATCAATCAGCCCCAGCATTTT | CASSPTGAINQPQHF
once | . | 14 | TRBJ1-3 | TRBV10-3 | TGTGCCAGTGGGGACACCGCCTCTGGAAACACCATATATTTT | CASGDTASGNTIYF
. | TRBD1 | 15 | TRBJ2-1 | TRBV30 | TGTGCCTGGAGTGCCGGGACAGGGGGCCGCAATGAGCAGTTCTTC | CAWSAGTGGRNEQFF
many | . | 14 | TRBJ1-6 | TRBV6-5 | TGTGCCAGCAGTGACTCCACCGGGTATTCACCCCTCCACTTT | CASSDSTGYSPLHF
. | TRBD2 | 18 | TRBJ2-1 | TRBV2 | TGTGCCAGCAGTGAAACGGGGGTAGCGGGGGCCTTCAGAAATGAGCAGTTCTTC | CASSETGVAGAFRNEQFF
. | . | 14 | TRBJ1-2 | TRBV24-1 | TGTGCCACCAGTGATTCGCCCCTAGGCATTGGCTACACCTTC | CATSDSPLGIGYTF
. | TRBD2 | 14 | TRBJ2-1 | TRBV9 | TGTGCCAGCAGTGGGACTAGCGGGGGATGGGAGCAGTTCTTC | CASSGTSGGWEQFF
. | . | 14 | TRBJ2-7 | TRBV6-6 | TGTGCCAGCAGTTACGTCTCTAGGAACGACGAGCAGTACTTC | CASSYVSRNDEQYF
. | . | 20 | TRBJ1-6 | TRBV3-1/TRBV3-2 | TGTGCCAGCAGCCAACGATCGGGTGGCCCTAGTAGCTCCTATAATTCACCCCTCCACTTT | CASSQRSGGPSSSYNSPLHF
. | . | 15 | TRBJ1-5 | TRBV6-2/TRBV6-3 | TGTGCCAGCAGTCAGGGGATGAGGAGCAATCAGCCCCAGCATTTT | CASSQGMRSNQPQHF
. | . | 12 | TRBJ1-1 | TRBV12-3/TRBV12-4 | TGTGCCAGCATGAGTGAGAACACTGAAGCTTTCTTT | CASMSENTEAFF
once | . | 12 | TRBJ1-2 | TRBV30 | TGTGCCGGTCGTCGACAGAACTATGGCTACACCTTC | CAGRRQNYGYTF
once | TRBD1 | 14 | TRBJ1-1 | TRBV6-5 | TGTGCCAGCAGAAGACAGGGGGCACGAACTGAAGCTTTCTTT | CASRRQGARTEAFF
. | TRBD1 | 17 | TRBJ1-2 | TRBV24-1 | TGTGCCACTAGTGATCCCAAACCTGACAGGGTTGATCGAGGCTACACCTTC | CATSDPKPDRVDRGYTF
. | . | 15 | TRBJ1-1 | TRBV9 | TGTGCCAGCAGCGGTTCCGGGACAATGAACACTGAAGCTTTCTTT | CASSGSGTMNTEAFF
once | . | 17 | TRBJ2-3 | TRBV4-2 | TGTGCCAGCAGCCAAGTCCCAGCGCTAAGGTACACAGATACGCAGTATTTT | CASSQVPALRYTDTQYF
. | . | 15 | TRBJ2-7 | TRBV6-1 | TGTGCCAGCAGTGAAGCTACCCGGGGACTCTACGAGCAGTACTTC | CASSEATRGLYEQYF
. | TRBD1 | 14 | TRBJ2-2 | TRBV7-9 | TGTGCCAGCAGCCGACAGGGGGCAACCGGGGAGCTGTTTTTT | CASSRQGATGELFF
. | . | 9 | TRBJ1-2 | TRBV20-1 | TGCAGTGCGGCATTAGGCTACACCTTC | CSAALGYTF
. | TRBD1 | 13 | TRBJ1-2 | TRBV19 | TGTGCCAGTAGCGTGACAGGGGGCGATGGCTACACCTTC | CASSVTGGDGYTF
once | . | 13 | TRBJ2-2 | TRBV10-3 | TGTGCCGTTCTTCAGGGTTTGAGCGGGGAGCTGTTTTTT | CAVLQGLSGELFF
. | TRBD1 | 15 | TRBJ1-2 | TRBV5-4 | TGTGCCAGCAGCGCGCGGACAGGGCTCAACTATGGCTACACCTTC | CASSARTGLNYGYTF
. | . | 17 | TRBJ1-4 | TRBV4-3 | TGCGCCAGCAGCCAAGATAGGAGACGCAGGGTGGGGGAAAAACTGTTTTTT | CASSQDRRRRVGEKLFF
. | . | 13 | TRBJ1-1 | TRBV9 | TGTGCCAGCACCGGCGGGGGGCACACTGAAGCTTTCTTT | CASTGGGHTEAFF
few | TRBD1 | 15 | TRBJ1-1 | TRBV6-5 | TGTGCCAGCAGTTACGGGGACAGTATGAACACTGAAGCTTTCTTT | CASSYGDSMNTEAFF
. | TRBD2 | 17 | TRBJ2-3 | TRBV15 | TGTGCCACCAGCAGAGGGAGGTTAGCGGGGGGCACAGATACGCAGTATTTT | CATSRGRLAGGTDTQYF